This T cell receptor (beta chain) was sequenced during a study of blood T cells in healthy people across ages. This clonotype turned up a few times. Antigen: not known. It may be a read error: a sequence one base away is much more abundant. The CDR3 sequence is 12 residues long. CDR1 is SGHNT and CDR2 is YENEEA in the germline V gene. The ends were cut back, 5 bases at V and 13 bases at J, with 15 bases in the middle. A sample-barcoded 5' primer and a J-beta primer mix were used in a second PCR of about 6 to 11 cycles. TCRdb processed the 5' RACE reads anew with MiXCR; each CDR3 protein has one entry. The sample records hundreds of thousands of distinct CDR3 sequences, around 50% being singletons. Study-wide points: In long-lived donors, naive CD4+ cell counts and diversity exceeded those of aged donors. A strong correlation between TCR beta diversity and naive T cell percentage was seen. Nothing was known about donor CMV status, and this possibly confounded expanded clonotype changes.

Sequencing input: blood. The genes are TRBV11-3 and TRBJ2-4; perhaps D is TRBD1 or TRBD2 (6 bases each). This clonotype was obtained from a woman older than 75 in good health. CDR3 nucleotides: TGTGCCAGCAGCCCCACAGGGACTGAGCAGTACTTC. This encodes CASSPTGTEQYF.